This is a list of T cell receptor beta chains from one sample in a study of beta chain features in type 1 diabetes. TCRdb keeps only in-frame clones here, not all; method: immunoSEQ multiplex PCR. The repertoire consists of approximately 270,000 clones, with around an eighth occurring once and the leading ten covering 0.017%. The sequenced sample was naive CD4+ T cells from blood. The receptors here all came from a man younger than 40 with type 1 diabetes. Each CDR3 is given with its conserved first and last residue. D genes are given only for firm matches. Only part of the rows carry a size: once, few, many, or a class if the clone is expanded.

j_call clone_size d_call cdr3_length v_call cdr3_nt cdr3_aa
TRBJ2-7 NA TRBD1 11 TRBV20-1 TGCAGTGCACACAGGGGACACGAGCAGTACTTC CSAHRGHEQYF
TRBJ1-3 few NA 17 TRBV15 TGTGCCACCAGCAGAGAGAGAGGCCGCCACTCTGGAAACACCATATATTTT CATSRERGRHSGNTIYF
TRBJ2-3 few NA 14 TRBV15 TGTGCCACCAGCAGAGATCAAGGAGGGGATACGCAGTATTTT CATSRDQGGDTQYF
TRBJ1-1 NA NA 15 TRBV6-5 TGTGCCAGCACCGCGGAGGGGAGTTGGAACACTGAAGCTTTCTTT CASTAEGSWNTEAFF
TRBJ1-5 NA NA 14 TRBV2 TGTGCCAGCAGTCTAGAGGGCTTGGATCAGCCCCAGCATTTT CASSLEGLDQPQHF
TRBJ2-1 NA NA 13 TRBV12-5 TGTGCTAGTGGTTTGGATCCGGGACAAAAGCAGTTCTTC CASGLDPGQKQFF
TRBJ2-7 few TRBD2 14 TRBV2 TGTGCCAGCAGGCCGGGCCTAGCGGGATACGAGCAGTACTTC CASRPGLAGYEQYF
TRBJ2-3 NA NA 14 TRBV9 TGTGCCAGCAGCATAGCGACTAGCACAGATACGCAGTATTTT CASSIATSTDTQYF
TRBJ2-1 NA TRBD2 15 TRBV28 TGTGCCAGCAGTTTCGGCGGGAGTAGGGGCAATGAGCAGTTCTTC CASSFGGSRGNEQFF
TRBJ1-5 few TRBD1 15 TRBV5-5 TGTGCCAGCAGCTTGGAGGGGACAGGCAATCAGCCCCAGCATTTT CASSLEGTGNQPQHF
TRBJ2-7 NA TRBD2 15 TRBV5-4 TGTGCCAGCAGCCTAGGACTAGCGGGAGGAGACGAGCAGTACTTC CASSLGLAGGDEQYF
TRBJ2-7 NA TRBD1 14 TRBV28 TGTGCCAGCAGTTTAGGGGACAGGGGCTACGAGCAGTACTTC CASSLGDRGYEQYF
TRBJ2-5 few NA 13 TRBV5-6 TGTGCCAGCAGCACAGGGAATACGGAGACCCAGTACTTC CASSTGNTETQYF
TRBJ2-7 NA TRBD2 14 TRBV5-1 TGCGCCAGCAGCCCAGGACTAGGGACCTACGAGCAGTACTTC CASSPGLGTYEQYF
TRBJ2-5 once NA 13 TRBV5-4 TGTGCCAGCAGCACCGGGTACCAAGAGACCCAGTACTTC CASSTGYQETQYF
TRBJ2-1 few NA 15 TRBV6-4 TGTGCCAGCAGTTTCCCGCCCGCCCCAGGGAATGAGCAGTTCTTC CASSFPPAPGNEQFF
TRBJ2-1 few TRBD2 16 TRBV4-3 TGCGCCAGCAGCCGAACACTAGCGGGAGTATCCGATGAGCAGTTCTTC CASSRTLAGVSDEQFF
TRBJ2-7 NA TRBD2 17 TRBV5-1 TGCGCCAGCAGCCCACGGGAAGGTAGCGGGGGATACTACGAGCAGTACTTC CASSPREGSGGYYEQYF
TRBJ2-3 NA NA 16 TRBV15 TGTGCCACCAGCAGAAACTTGAGAGTTAGCACAGATACGCAGTATTTT CATSRNLRVSTDTQYF
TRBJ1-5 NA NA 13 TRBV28 TGTGCCAGCAGTTTAACATTATCTCAGCCCCAGCATTTT CASSLTLSQPQHF
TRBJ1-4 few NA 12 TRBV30 TGTGCCTGGAGTGTAACGGGTGAAAAACTGTTTTTT CAWSVTGEKLFF
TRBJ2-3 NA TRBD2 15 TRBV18 TGTGCCAGCTCACCCTTGACTAGCGGGAGAGATACGCAGTATTTT CASSPLTSGRDTQYF
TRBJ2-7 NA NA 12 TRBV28 TGTGCCAGCAGTACCACGGGGTACGAGCAGTACTTC CASSTTGYEQYF
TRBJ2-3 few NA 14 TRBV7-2 TGTGCCAGCAGTCAGCGGCCCAGCACAGATACGCAGTATTTT CASSQRPSTDTQYF
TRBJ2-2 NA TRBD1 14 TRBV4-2 TGTGCCAGCAGCCAAAAGCAGGGGGACGGGGAGCTGTTTTTT CASSQKQGDGELFF
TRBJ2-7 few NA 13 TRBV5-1 TGCGCCAGCAGCCTTACAGGCTCCCCCGAGCAGTACTTC CASSLTGSPEQYF
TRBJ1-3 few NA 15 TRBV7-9 TGTGCCAGCAGCTTAGTTCGAGGTTCCGATAACACCATATATTTT CASSLVRGSDNTIYF
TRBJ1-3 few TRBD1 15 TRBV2 TGTGCCAGCAGTCAAGACAGGGCAGTAGGAAACACCATATATTTT CASSQDRAVGNTIYF
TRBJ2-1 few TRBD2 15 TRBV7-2 TGTGCCAGCAGCCTAATAGCGGGAGGGCCCTTTGAGCAGTTCTTC CASSLIAGGPFEQFF
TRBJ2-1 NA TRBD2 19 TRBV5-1 TGCGCCAGCAGCTTGGCCGGACTAGCGGGAGGGGCATCCTACAATGAGCAGTTCTTC CASSLAGLAGGASYNEQFF
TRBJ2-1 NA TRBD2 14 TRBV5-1 TGCGCCAGCAGCTTGGGACTAGCTGATAATGAGCAGTTCTTC CASSLGLADNEQFF
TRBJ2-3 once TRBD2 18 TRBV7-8 TGTGCCAGCAGCTTAACTAGCGGGAGGGGCTGGGGGACAGATACGCAGTATTTT CASSLTSGRGWGTDTQYF
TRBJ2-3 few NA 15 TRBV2 TGTGCCAGCAGTGAACTCGGACTAAGCACAGATACGCAGTATTTT CASSELGLSTDTQYF
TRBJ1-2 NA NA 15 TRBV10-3 TGTGCCATCAGTGAGTCACCGGCGGTCAACTATGGCTACACCTTC CAISESPAVNYGYTF
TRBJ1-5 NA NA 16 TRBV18 TGTGCCAGCTCACCGCCCGGAGGAGGGGTCGAGCAGCCCCAGCATTTT CASSPPGGGVEQPQHF
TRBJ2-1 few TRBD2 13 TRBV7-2 TGTGCCAGCAGCCGCGCGGGGGGCAATGAGCAGTTCTTC CASSRAGGNEQFF
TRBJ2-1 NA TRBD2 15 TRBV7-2 TGTGCCAGCAGCTTTCCCACTAGCGGGAGGAATGAGCAGTTCTTC CASSFPTSGRNEQFF
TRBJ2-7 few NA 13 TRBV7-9 TGTGCCAGCAGCTTAAGTAATGTCAGGGATTCGTACTTC CASSLSNVRDSYF
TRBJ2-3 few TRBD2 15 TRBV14 TGTGCCAGCAGCCGGGCTAGCGGGAGCACAGATACGCAGTATTTT CASSRASGSTDTQYF
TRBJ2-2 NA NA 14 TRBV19 TGTGCCAGTAGGAATCCAGGGGACACCGGGGAGCTGTTTTTT CASRNPGDTGELFF
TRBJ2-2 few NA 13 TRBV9 TGTGCCAGCGGGAGACAGGAGATCGGGGAGCTGTTTTTT CASGRQEIGELFF
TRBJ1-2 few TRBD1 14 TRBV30 TGTGCCTGGATCGGGACAGCGTCTAACTATGGCTACACCTTC CAWIGTASNYGYTF
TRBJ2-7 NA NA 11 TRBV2 TGTGCCAGCAGTGACGCGGCCTCATCGTACTTC CASSDAASSYF
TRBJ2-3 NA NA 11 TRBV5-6 TGTGCCAGCAGCTCCGCGGATACGCAGTATTTT CASSSADTQYF
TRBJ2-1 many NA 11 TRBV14 TGTGCCAGCAGCTACATGAATGAGCAGTTCTTC CASSYMNEQFF
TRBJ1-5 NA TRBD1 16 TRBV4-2 TGTGCCAGCAGCCAAACCACAGGGGAAGGCAATCAGCCCCAGCATTTT CASSQTTGEGNQPQHF
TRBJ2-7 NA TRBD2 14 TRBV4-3 TGCGCCAGCAGCCTAGAAGCGGGAGCTAACGAGCAGTACTTC CASSLEAGANEQYF
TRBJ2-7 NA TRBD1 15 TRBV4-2 TGTGCCAGCAGTGCTTCCCGGGACAGGGGTTACGAGCAGTACTTC CASSASRDRGYEQYF
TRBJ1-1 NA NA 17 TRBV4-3 TGCGCCAGCAGCCAAGATGTGATCGGGGGGGTGAACACTGAAGCTTTCTTT CASSQDVIGGVNTEAFF
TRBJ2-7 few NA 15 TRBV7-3 TGTGCCAGCAGCTTAAGGCAGGGGATCACCTACGAGCAGTACTTC CASSLRQGITYEQYF
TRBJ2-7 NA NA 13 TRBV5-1 TGCGCCAGCAGCTACGGACTCATGAACGAGCAGTACTTC CASSYGLMNEQYF
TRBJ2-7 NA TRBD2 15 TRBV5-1 TGCGCCAGCAGCTTGGCTACTAGCGGGACTTCCGAGCAGTACTTC CASSLATSGTSEQYF
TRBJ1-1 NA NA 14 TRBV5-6 TGTGCCAGCAGCTTGGGTCAGGGGTGGACTGAAGCTTTCTTT CASSLGQGWTEAFF
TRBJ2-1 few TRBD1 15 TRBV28 TGTGCCAGCAGTACACCCGGGACAGGAAAACTTGAGCAGTTCTTC CASSTPGTGKLEQFF
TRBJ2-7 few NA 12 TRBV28 TGTGCCAGCAGTTCTCTCTCCTACGAGCAGTACTTC CASSSLSYEQYF